This TCR beta chain was obtained from a study of CD8 T cells in ankylosing spondylitis. Study-level findings and limits: One TCR beta motif, made up of eight highly homologous variants, appeared characteristic of ankylosing spondylitis blood. Disease-linked clones had a CD8+ phenotype and relatively low frequency in peripheral blood. In the blood and synovial fluid of reactive arthritis, some motif variants had been previously reported. Within matched ankylosing spondylitis synovial fluid, disease-linked clones were reportedly significantly enriched.

Comment on this clonotype: What it binds is not known.

From germline, CDR1 is DFQATT and CDR2 SNEGSKA (reference sequence). Trimming took 6 bases from V and 3 from J; bases not matched to a gene: 16. This CDR3 is built from 16 residues. Making the TCR beta libraries involved quantitative 5'-RACE with molecular barcodes. TCRdb fed the 5' RACE reads into MiXCR, producing one record per CDR3 protein. The sample yields 470,000 or so distinct CDR3 sequences, 20% to 30% seen once. The clonotype originates from a male donor with ankylosing spondylitis. Material for sequencing was blood, either unsorted or a sorted T cell fraction (not recorded which). The rearrangement uses TRBV20-1 and TRBJ1-1; 7 bases align to TRBD1. The DNA for the CDR3 is TGCAGTGCAACATCCGGGACAGCTGGGAGGGACACTGAAGCTTTCTTT. It encodes CSATSGTAGRDTEAFF.